This TCR beta chain was sequenced in a study of blood T cell repertoires in COVID-19. Study summary: Material from acute and convalescent COVID-19 was sourced from the United States, Italy and Spain. PBMCs, B-cell-depleted T cells, or T cells provided the cDNA or gDNA that made up the material.

As handled by the study authors: Estimated nucleated cell counts came from reference gene primer amplification. Sequencing used immunoSEQ multiplex PCR; TCRdb keeps in-frame clones, though not all of them. For V, J and clone size, that table is used; D and trimming come from the DNA. Of 250,000 or so clones in the sample, almost 90% were seen once. The clonotype originates from an elderly man with acute or convalescent COVID-19. Sequenced material: peripheral blood.

CDR3 nucleotides: TGTGCCAGCAGAGACACTTCGCCGGGACTAGCGGGATACGAGCAGTACTTC. This encodes CASRDTSPGLAGYEQYF. This chain joins TRBV28 and TRBJ2-7; TRBD2 agrees at 13 bases. Germline CDR1 and CDR2: MDHEN and SYDVKM. CDR3 length: 17 residues. Trimming at V came to 6 bases and at J to 4 bases, leaving 12 bases not matched to a gene.